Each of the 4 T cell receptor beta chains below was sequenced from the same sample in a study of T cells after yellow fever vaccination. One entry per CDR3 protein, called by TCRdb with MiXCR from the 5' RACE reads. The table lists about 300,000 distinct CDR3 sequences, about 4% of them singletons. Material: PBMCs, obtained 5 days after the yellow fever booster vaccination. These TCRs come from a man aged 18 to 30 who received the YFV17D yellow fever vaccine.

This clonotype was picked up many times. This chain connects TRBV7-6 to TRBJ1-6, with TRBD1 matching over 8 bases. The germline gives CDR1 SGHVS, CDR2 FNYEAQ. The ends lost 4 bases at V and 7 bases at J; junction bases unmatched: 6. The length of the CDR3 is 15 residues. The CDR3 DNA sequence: TGTGCCAGCAGCTACCGACAGGGGATGAATTCACCCCTCCACTTT. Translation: CASSYRQGMNSPLHF.

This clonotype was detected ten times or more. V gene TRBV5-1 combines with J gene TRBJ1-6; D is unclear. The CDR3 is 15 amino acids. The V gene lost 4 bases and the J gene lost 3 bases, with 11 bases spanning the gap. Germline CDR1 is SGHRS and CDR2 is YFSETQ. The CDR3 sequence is CASSVDILYNSPLHF. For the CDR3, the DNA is TGCGCCAGCAGCGTTGACATACTCTATAATTCACCCCTCCACTTT.

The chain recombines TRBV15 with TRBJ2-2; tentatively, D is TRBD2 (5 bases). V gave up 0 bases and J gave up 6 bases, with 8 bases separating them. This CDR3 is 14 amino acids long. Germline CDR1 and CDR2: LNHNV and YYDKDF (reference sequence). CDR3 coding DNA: TGTGCCACCAGCAGAGATTCCGGGGCCGGGGAGCTGTTTTTT. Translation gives CATSRDSGAGELFF.

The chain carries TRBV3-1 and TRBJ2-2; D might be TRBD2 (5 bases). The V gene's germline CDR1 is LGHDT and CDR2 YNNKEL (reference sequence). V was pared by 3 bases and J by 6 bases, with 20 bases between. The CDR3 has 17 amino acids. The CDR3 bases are TGTGCCAGCAGCCATGCAGACCGGGGAGAGGTATCCGGGGAGCTGTTTTTT. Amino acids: CASSHADRGEVSGELFF.